This T cell receptor (beta chain) was found in a study of molecular identifiers for immune sequencing clone quantification. Points from the study as a whole: Over 99% of CMV-specific effector molecules, but under 1% of naive ones, were in clones above 20 copies. A shared barcode on identical TCR molecules could lead to underestimated sizes for highly expanded clones.

TCRdb re-called the PCR reads with MiXCR, one entry per CDR3 protein. This sample yields roughly 97,000 distinct CDR3 sequences, of which 24% are seen a single time; 0.94% belongs to the top ten. From germline, CDR1 is MNHNY and CDR2 SVGAGI (reference sequence). CDR3 length: 13 residues. V gave up 7 bases and J gave up 4 bases, with 14 bases separating them. Concerning this clonotype: Antigen unknown.

Sequencing was carried out using naive CD8+ T cells from blood, with Jurkat cell RNA spiked in. Indicated subset: FACS-sorted CD8+CD4-CCR7+CD45RA+ naive T cells. The rearrangement links TRBV6-6 to TRBJ2-7; the D gene is possibly TRBD2 (5 bases). The TCR sequence derives from a human donor in good health. Some libraries in this study had Jurkat cell RNA spiked in. This CDR3 reads CASTTGWPYEQYF. CDR3 DNA sequence: TGTGCCAGCACCACGGGGTGGCCTTACGAGCAGTACTTC.